A selection of T cell receptor beta chains follows, all from one sample in a study of STAT3 mutations in large granular lymphocyte leukemia. TCRdb's copy holds only in-frame clones and misses some; the assay was immunoSEQ multiplex PCR. In the table there are several thousand clones, about 88% of which are singletons. The sequenced sample consisted of peripheral blood mononuclear cells. These receptors were obtained from a man older than 75 with T-cell large granular lymphocyte leukemia. Some clones in this sample may be carry-over from other donors' samples. Each CDR3 is given with its conserved first and last residue. A D gene is named only where the DNA matches it firmly. Only some rows state a clone size, as once, few, many or a class for expanded clones.

>TRBV4-1|TRBJ1-2|-|-
CASSQGPLGHGYTF
TGCGCCAGCAGCCAAGGGCCCCTAGGACACGGCTACACCTTC
>TRBV5-1|TRBJ2-7|TRBD1|-
CASSLGTGFYYEQYF
TGCGCCAGCAGCTTGGGGACAGGGTTTTACTACGAGCAGTACTTC
>TRBV9|TRBJ1-6|-|-
CASSVGGRVDSPLHF
TGTGCCAGCAGCGTAGGGGGCAGGGTCGATTCACCCCTCCACTTT
>TRBV7-2|TRBJ2-7|-|once
CASSPQEGEQYF
TGTGCCAGCAGCCCCCAGGAAGGAGAGCAGTACTTC
>TRBV4-3|TRBJ2-3|-|-
CASSLWEGGPDTQYF
TGCGCCAGCAGCCTTTGGGAAGGAGGCCCAGATACGCAGTATTTT
>TRBV29-1|TRBJ1-2|-|-
CSVEDRGGNYGYTF
TGCAGCGTTGAAGATCGGGGTGGTAACTATGGCTACACCTTC
>TRBV5-1|TRBJ2-3|TRBD1|-
CASSSYALGQGGGGTDTQYF
TGCGCCAGCAGCTCGTACGCCCTGGGACAGGGTGGAGGGGGCACAGATACGCAGTATTTT
>TRBV6-6|TRBJ2-5|TRBD1|-
CASSYRTGLGETQYF
TGTGCCAGCAGTTACCGGACAGGGTTAGGGGAGACCCAGTACTTC
>TRBV5-1|TRBJ2-5|TRBD1|-
CASSGGQAGGETQYF
TGCGCCAGCAGCGGGGGACAGGCAGGGGGAGAGACCCAGTACTTC
>TRBV9|TRBJ1-5|-|-
CASSGEGSQPQHF
TGTGCCAGCAGCGGAGAGGGGAGTCAGCCCCAGCATTTT